Below, 27 T cell receptor beta chains from the same sample are listed, as sequenced in a study of T cells after yellow fever vaccination. TCRdb independently ran MiXCR on the 5' RACE reads; one entry per CDR3 protein. The sample includes hundreds of thousands of distinct CDR3 sequences, about 12% of them seen just once. Specimen: PBMCs, collected on the day of the yellow fever booster vaccination. These receptors all stem from a man aged 30-40 years who received the YFV17D yellow fever vaccine.

DNA of the CDR3: TGCAGTGCTAGACTCGACTTCTACAATGAGCAGTTCTTC. As protein: CSARLDFYNEQFF. The chain couples TRBV20-1 to TRBJ2-1; the D is unclear. Trimming took 2 bases from V and 3 from J, leaving 8 bases between them. The CDR3 has 13 amino acids. Germline CDR1 is DFQATT and CDR2 is SNEGSKA (reference sequence).

V is TRBV7-2 and J is TRBJ2-3; 7 nucleotides align to TRBD1. The CDR3 consists of 16 residues. J lost 2 bases, V lost 8 bases, and 13 bases had no gene match. CDR1 SGHTA and CDR2 FQGNSA come from the germline V gene. The CDR3 loop reads CASRQGSISYTDTQYF. The CDR3 DNA sequence: TGTGCCAGCCGACAGGGCTCGATCTCTTACACAGATACGCAGTATTTT.

This clonotype occurred many times. The genes are TRBV21-1 and TRBJ1-2; the DNA was not compared with TRBD1, the D call given in the table. TRBV21-1 is given as a pseudogene. CDR3 length: 13 amino acids. The CDR3 region is CASSKPGGRGYTF. CDR3 DNA: TGTGCCAGCAGCAAACCAGGGGGCCGAGGCTACACCTTC.

This clonotype was seen ten or more times. The V call is TRBV1, the J call TRBJ2-1; the D call in the table, TRBD1, was not verified against the DNA. TRBV1 is shown as a pseudogene. The CDR3 contains 17 residues. As DNA, the CDR3 is TGCACCAGCAGCCATCCTCCCCCGGGACAGGGGGTAAATGAGCAGTTCTTC. The encoded protein is CTSSHPPPGQGVNEQFF.

The V gene is TRBV29-1, the J gene TRBJ2-7; 7 bases line up with TRBD2. The CDR3 consists of 13 residues. V lost 7 bases and J lost 0; bases outside the gene matches: 6. Germline V gene data show CDR1 as SQVTM and CDR2 as ANQGSEA. CDR3 bases: TGCAGCGGACAGCGGGGCTCCTCCTACGAGCAGTACTTC. It specifies CSGQRGSSYEQYF.

Ten or more counts support this clonotype. The chain recombines TRBV10-3 with TRBJ1-1; D is uncertain. The ends were cut back, 4 bases at V and 4 bases at J, with 25 bases in the middle. This CDR3 region has 18 residues. Germline values: CDR1 ENHRY, CDR2 SYGVKD. The CDR3 loop reads CAISGPDLSSVRTTEAFF. The CDR3 region has the DNA TGTGCCATCAGTGGTCCGGACCTGAGTTCAGTTCGGACCACTGAAGCTTTCTTT.

This clonotype was picked up many times. The CDR3 spells CSVQKGGTYGYTF. CDR3 nucleotide sequence: TGCAGCGTTCAGAAGGGTGGGACATATGGCTACACCTTC. The V and J genes are TRBV29-1 and TRBJ1-2, with TRBD1 as a possible D gene (6 bases). Trimming stripped 5 bases from V and 5 bases from J, with 15 bases between. The CDR3 runs 13 residues. Germline assignment: CDR1 SQVTM and CDR2 ANQGSEA.

This clonotype was picked up a small number of times. The chain combines TRBV20-1 with TRBJ2-5; D unresolved. In germline, CDR1 is DFQATT, CDR2 SNEGSKA (reference sequence). The CDR3 sequence is 14 residues long. Trimming stripped 0 bases from V and 5 bases from J, with 13 bases between. The CDR3 DNA reads TGCAGTGCTAGAGATGTCTATCGAGCGGAGACCCAGTACTTC. It yields the protein CSARDVYRAETQYF.

This clonotype was counted at least ten times. The gene calls are TRBV5-1 and TRBJ2-5; 14 positions agree with TRBD2. CDR3 length: 16 amino acids. Unmatched junction bases numbered 5, after V lost 3 bases and J lost 4 bases. Germline CDR1 and CDR2: SGHRS and YFSETQ. In nucleotides, the CDR3 is TGCGCCAGCAGCTCCGGGACTAGCGGGAGTGGAGAGACCCAGTACTTC. This sequence encodes CASSSGTSGSGETQYF.

This clonotype appeared a few times. J is TRBJ2-1 and V is TRBV20-1; 7 nucleotides line up with TRBD2. The CDR3 totals 17 residues. Trimming removed 5 bases from V and 5 bases from J; junction bases left unmatched: 18. The germline CDR1 and CDR2 sequences are DFQATT and SNEGSKA (reference sequence). CDR3 coding DNA: TGCAGTGCTGGCCAGCGTCGGAGGGAGGGCTGGGACAATGAGCAGTTCTTC. Protein: CSAGQRRREGWDNEQFF.

This rearrangement joins TRBV5-1 to TRBJ2-7, with unresolved D. Germline V gene sequence: CDR1 SGHRS, CDR2 YFSETQ. With 0 bases removed from V and 3 bases from J, the gap between germline ends came to 10 bases. The CDR3 length is 14 residues. CDR3 region: CASSLEALDYEQYF. CDR3 DNA sequence: TGCGCCAGCAGCTTGGAAGCTTTGGACTACGAGCAGTACTTC.

This clonotype was seen a few times. V is TRBV19 and J is TRBJ2-7; 11 nucleotides align to TRBD2. The CDR3 sequence is 16 residues long. Germline trimming cut 6 bases from V and 3 bases from J; bases unmatched to any gene: 10. The germline gives CDR1 LNHDA, CDR2 SQIVND (reference sequence). CDR3 in DNA: TGTGCCAGTAGCCCGGACACTAGCGGGAGCCTCTACGAGCAGTACTTC. This sequence encodes CASSPDTSGSLYEQYF.

This clonotype was seen a handful of times. J is TRBJ2-2 and V is TRBV20-1; D perhaps matches TRBD2 (5 bases). V was pared by 6 bases and J by 3 bases, with 11 bases between. The V gene's germline CDR1 is DFQATT and CDR2 SNEGSKA (reference sequence). This CDR3 spans 13 amino acids. The CDR3 sequence is CSAASGDTGELFF. CDR3 DNA sequence: TGCAGTGCGGCCAGCGGAGACACCGGGGAGCTGTTTTTT.

In its sample, this clonotype was seen many times. The chain recombines TRBV5-6 with TRBJ2-1, with D uncertain. The germline gives CDR1 SGHDT, CDR2 YYEEEE. V was clipped by 4 bases and J by 4 bases, with 9 bases between them. The length of the CDR3 is 13 residues. The CDR3 DNA sequence: TGTGCCAGCAGCGTTGACTTGTACAATGAGCAGTTCTTC. It translates to CASSVDLYNEQFF.

On this clonotype: The junction departs from the called germline gene at one end, perhaps through a read error. The rearrangement uses TRBV27 and TRBJ1-2; 10 bases agree with TRBD1. Germline V gene data show CDR1 as MNHEY and CDR2 as SMNVEV (reference sequence). This CDR3 has 13 amino acids. CDR3 residues: CASSPTTGGGFTF. CDR3 coding DNA: TGTGCCAGCAGTCCAACGACAGGGGGCGGCTTCACCTTC.

This clonotype was counted at least ten times. The J gene is TRBJ2-7, the V gene TRBV12-3 or TRBV12-4, with 7 bases lining up with TRBD2. This CDR3 comprises 14 residues. V was clipped by 1 base and J by 6 bases; unmatched bases: 6. CDR3 residues: CASSLEAGYSEQYF. The CDR3 coding sequence is TGTGCCAGCAGTTTAGAAGCGGGATATAGCGAGCAGTACTTC.

J is TRBJ2-1 and V is TRBV4-2, with 9 bases identical to TRBD1. This CDR3 comprises 19 residues. The germline CDR1 and CDR2 sequences are LGHNA and YNFKEQ. The junction had 21 bases not matched to a gene; V was cut back by 4 bases and J by 8 bases. The CDR3 region is CASSRVGTGLRGQEHEQFF. The CDR3 nucleotides are TGTGCCAGCAGCCGGGTCGGGACAGGGTTGCGGGGCCAGGAGCATGAGCAGTTCTTC.

This rearrangement joins TRBV27 to TRBJ2-1, with TRBD2 identical over 7 bases. The CDR3 runs 14 residues. Trimming removed 6 bases from V and 5 bases from J; junction bases left unmatched: 7. Germline CDR1 and CDR2: MNHEY and SMNVEV (reference sequence). The CDR3: CASRPGLNNNEQFF. For the CDR3, the DNA is TGTGCCAGCAGACCGGGACTAAACAACAATGAGCAGTTCTTC.

V and J are TRBV4-3 and TRBJ2-1; 10 bases agree with TRBD2. This CDR3 is 14 amino acids long. V was clipped by 3 bases and J by 10 bases; unmatched bases: 6. Germline CDR1 is LGHNA and CDR2 is YSLEER. DNA for the CDR3: TGCGCCAGCAGCCATGGACTAGCGGCTCCGGAGCAGTTCTTC. This sequence encodes CASSHGLAAPEQFF.

The V and J genes are TRBV18 and TRBJ2-7; D is unclear. From germline, CDR1 is KGHSH and CDR2 LQKENI. The CDR3 consists of 15 residues. V lost 1 base and J lost 2, with 12 bases in between. CDR3 loop: CASSPQGPLTYEQYF. In DNA form, the CDR3 reads TGTGCCAGCTCACCACAAGGGCCTCTGACCTACGAGCAGTACTTC.

The chain uses TRBV20-1 and TRBJ2-2; D call uncertain. The CDR3 is 14 residues long. V was cut by 0 bases and J by 2 bases, with 7 bases left in between. Germline V lookup: CDR1 DFQATT, CDR2 SNEGSKA (reference sequence). Here the CDR3 DNA reads TGCAGTGCTAGAGAAAGAGAAAACACCGGGGAGCTGTTTTTT. Its protein product is CSARERENTGELFF.

This clonotype came up a few times. The chain combines TRBV15 with TRBJ1-5; weak D call: TRBD1 (6 bases). The CDR3 is 15 amino acids. V was cut by 4 bases and J by 10 bases, with 20 bases left in between. The germline V gene encodes CDR1 LNHNV and CDR2 YYDKDF (reference sequence). Here the CDR3 DNA reads TGTGCCACCAGCATCCCCGGGACAACTCTAATACCCCAGCATTTT. Encoded protein: CATSIPGTTLIPQHF.

This clonotype was recorded a few times. V is TRBV6-4 and J is TRBJ2-7; D possibly uses TRBD1 or TRBD2 (5 bases each). Trimming took 2 bases from V and 4 from J, leaving 21 bases between them. The CDR3 has 17 residues. The germline V gene encodes CDR1 MRHNA and CDR2 SNTAGT. CDR3: CASSDPIGAGRLYEQYF. The CDR3 DNA reads as TGTGCCAGCAGTGACCCGATCGGGGCAGGGCGGCTGTACGAGCAGTACTTC.

The CDR3 loop is CASSLEVRAGTDTQYF. The CDR3 region has the DNA TGTGCCAGCAGCTTAGAAGTTCGGGCGGGCACAGATACGCAGTATTTT. This rearrangement joins TRBV7-2 to TRBJ2-3, with D hard to call. Germline CDR1 and CDR2: SGHTA and FQGNSA. Trimming pared 1 base from V and 1 base from J, leaving 12 bases between. The CDR3 sequence is 16 residues long.

The genes are TRBV7-2 and TRBJ2-1; 7 nucleotides align to TRBD2. Trimming took 6 bases from V and 8 from J; bases not matched to a gene: 16. CDR1 SGHTA and CDR2 FQGNSA come from the germline V gene. This CDR3 contains 16 residues. DNA for the CDR3: TGTGCCAGCAGTCCGCGCCTGGGGGAGGGGATGTATGAGCAGTTCTTC. Residues: CASSPRLGEGMYEQFF.

This clonotype has only a few counts. V gene TRBV18 combines with J gene TRBJ2-2, with 7 bases matching TRBD1. The CDR3 is made up of 16 amino acids. The germline V gene has CDR1 KGHSH and CDR2 LQKENI. V lost 6 bases to trimming and J lost 0 bases; unmatched junction nucleotides: 7. The CDR3 region is CASSPQQGANTGELFF. CDR3 DNA sequence: TGTGCCAGCTCCCCTCAGCAGGGGGCGAACACCGGGGAGCTGTTTTTT. Looking up the rest from reference TRBV18 and TRBJ2-2 gives the full variable domain: NAGVMQNPRHLVRRRGQEARLRCSPMKGHSHVYWYRQLPEEGLKFMVYLQKENIIDESGMPKERFSAEFPKEGPSILRIQQVVRGDSAAYFCASSPQQGANTGELFFGEGSRLTVL.

This sequence joins TRBV3-1 and TRBJ2-5, with unresolved D. The V end lost 3 bases, the J end lost 11 bases, and 7 bases lay between the germline ends. The CDR3 is 10 residues long. Germline CDR1 reads LGHDT; CDR2 reads YNNKEL (reference sequence). Here the CDR3 DNA reads TGTGCCAGCAGCCAGGGAACTCAGTACTTC. Amino acids: CASSQGTQYF.